This T cell receptor beta chain appears in the sequencing data of a study of T cell responses to AZD1222 COVID-19 vaccine. Germline CDR1 reads SNHLY; CDR2 reads FYNNEI. The CDR3 loop spans 15 amino acids. TCRdb's copy holds only in-frame clones and misses some; the assay was immunoSEQ multiplex PCR. In the table there are 150,000 to 200,000 clones, roughly 88% of which are singletons. This clone appeared a single time. Sequence at one end of the junction differs from germline and may be a read error. This receptor was obtained from an adult in good health. V usage is TRBV2 and J usage is TRBJ1-5; D is perhaps TRBD1 (5 bases). This specimen was peripheral blood, taken on day 0 of AZD1222 vaccination. CDR3: CARSLGGGGNQPQHF. In nucleotides, the CDR3 is TGTGCCCGCAGTCTGGGGGGGGGTGGCAATCAGCCCCAGCATTTT.